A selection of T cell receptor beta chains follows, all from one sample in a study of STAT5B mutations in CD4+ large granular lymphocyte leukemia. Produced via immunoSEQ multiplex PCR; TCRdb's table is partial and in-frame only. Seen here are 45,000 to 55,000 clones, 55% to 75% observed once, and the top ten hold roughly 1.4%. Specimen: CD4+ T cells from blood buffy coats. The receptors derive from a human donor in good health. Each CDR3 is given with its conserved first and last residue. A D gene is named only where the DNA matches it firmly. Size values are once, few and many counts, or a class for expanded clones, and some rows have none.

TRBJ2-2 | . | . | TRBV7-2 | TGTGCCAGCAGCTTAGGACTCAACGCCGGGGAGCTGTTTTTT | CASSLGLNAGELFF
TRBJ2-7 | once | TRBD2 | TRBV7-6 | TGTGCCAGCAGCCCGCAGATGGGAGGGGCCTACGAGCAGTACTTC | CASSPQMGGAYEQYF
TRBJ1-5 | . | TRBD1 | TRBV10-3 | TGTGCCATCAGTGAGTTCGCCGGGACAGGGGCGAATCAGCCCCAGCATTTT | CAISEFAGTGANQPQHF
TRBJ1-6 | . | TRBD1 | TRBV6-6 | TGTGCCAGCAGTTATACCGCGGGACAGTCCTATTCACCCCTCCACTTT | CASSYTAGQSYSPLHF
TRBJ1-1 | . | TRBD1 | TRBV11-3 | TGTGCCAGCAGCCAGTCAGGGGGCACTGAAGCTTTCTTT | CASSQSGGTEAFF
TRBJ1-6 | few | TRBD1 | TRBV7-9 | TGTGCCAGCAGCAAACCGGGACAGGGGGCCAATTCACCCCTCCACTTT | CASSKPGQGANSPLHF
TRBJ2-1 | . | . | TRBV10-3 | TGTGCCATCAGTGAGCCTCGTAGAAAGACTTATATGAATGAGCAGTTCTTC | CAISEPRRKTYMNEQFF
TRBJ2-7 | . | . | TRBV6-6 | TGTGCCAGCAGTTTCGGCTCCTACGAGCAGTACTTC | CASSFGSYEQYF
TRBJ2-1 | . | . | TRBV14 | TGTGCCAGCAATGTGGGATTCGATGAGCAGTTCTTC | CASNVGFDEQFF
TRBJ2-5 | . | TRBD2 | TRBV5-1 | TGCGCCAGCAGACGGACTAGCGGGGGGGTGTACCAAGAGACCCAGTACTTC | CASRRTSGGVYQETQYF
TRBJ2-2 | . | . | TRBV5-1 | TGCGCCAGCAGGACTCACCGGGAGGGGGAGCTGTTTTTT | CASRTHREGELFF
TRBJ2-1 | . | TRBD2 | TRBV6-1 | TGTGCCAGCAGTGAACTAGCGGGGGTAGAGCAGTTCTTC | CASSELAGVEQFF
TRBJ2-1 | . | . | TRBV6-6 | TGTGCCAGCAGTTTAGACAGGCAAAATGAGCAGTTCTTC | CASSLDRQNEQFF
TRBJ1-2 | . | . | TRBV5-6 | TGTGCCAGCAGTTACCGGGACACTGCCGGGTCCTATGGCTACACCTTC | CASSYRDTAGSYGYTF